This T cell receptor beta chain derives from a study of T cell repertoires in cytomegalovirus infection. Study outcomes and limitations: HLA-C-restricted CMV-specific TCR beta clonotypes were dominant in the ex vivo response. Carriers of CMV plus the relevant HLA were identified by cumulative public TCR beta family frequency.

This clonotype was counted between two and nine times. Its specificity is unknown. At one of its ends the junction is not consistent with the germline gene, which may arise from a read error. Per germline, CDR1 SSHAT and CDR2 FNYEAQ (reference sequence). The CDR3 totals 14 residues. TCRdb itself ran the reads through MiXCR, one entry per CDR3 protein. Of about 530,000 distinct CDR3 sequences listed, around 27% were seen once; the top ten hold less than 15%. J is TRBJ2-5 and V is TRBV7-7; 9 bases fit TRBD2. The source material was PBMCs. This sequence originates from a human donor in good health (CMV status not recorded). Some clones in this sample may be carry-over from other donors' samples. In DNA form, the CDR3 reads TGTGCTAGCAGCATTAGCGGGAGAGGAGAGACCCAGTACTTC. It is translated as CASSISGRGETQYF.